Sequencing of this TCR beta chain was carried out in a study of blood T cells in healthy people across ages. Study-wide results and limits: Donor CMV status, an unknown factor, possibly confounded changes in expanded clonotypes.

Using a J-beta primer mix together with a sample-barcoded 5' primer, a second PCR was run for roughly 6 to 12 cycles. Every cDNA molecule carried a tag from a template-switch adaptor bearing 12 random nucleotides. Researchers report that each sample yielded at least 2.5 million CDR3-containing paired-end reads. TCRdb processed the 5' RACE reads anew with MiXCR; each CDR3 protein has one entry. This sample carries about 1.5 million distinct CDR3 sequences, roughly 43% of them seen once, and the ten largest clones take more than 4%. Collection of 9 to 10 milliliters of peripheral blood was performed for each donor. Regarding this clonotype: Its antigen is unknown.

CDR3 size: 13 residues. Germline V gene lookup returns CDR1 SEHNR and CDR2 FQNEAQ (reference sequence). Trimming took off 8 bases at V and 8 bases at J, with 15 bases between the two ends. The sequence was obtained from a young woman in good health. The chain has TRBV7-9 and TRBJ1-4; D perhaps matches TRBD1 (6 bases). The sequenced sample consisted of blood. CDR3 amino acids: CASGGLQGEKLFF. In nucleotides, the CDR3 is TGTGCCAGCGGGGGGCTCCAGGGGGAAAAACTGTTTTTT.